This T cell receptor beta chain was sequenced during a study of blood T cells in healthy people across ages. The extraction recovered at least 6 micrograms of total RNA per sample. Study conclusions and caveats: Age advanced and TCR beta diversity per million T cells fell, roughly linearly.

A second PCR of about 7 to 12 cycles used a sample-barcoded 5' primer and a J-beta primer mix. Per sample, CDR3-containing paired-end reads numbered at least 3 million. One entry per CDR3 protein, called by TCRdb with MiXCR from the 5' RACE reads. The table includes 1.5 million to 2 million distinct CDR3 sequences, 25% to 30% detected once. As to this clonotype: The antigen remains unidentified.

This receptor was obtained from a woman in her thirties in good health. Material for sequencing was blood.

In DNA, the CDR3 is TGTGCCAGCAGCTTAGCTCCGGACAGGGGGCTAGACGAGCAGTACTTC. It is translated as CASSLAPDRGLDEQYF. This chain links TRBV7-9 with TRBJ2-7; 11 positions agree with TRBD1. J was trimmed by 5 bases and V by 0 bases; bases with no gene match: 6. The CDR3 runs 16 residues. The V gene's germline CDR1 is SEHNR and CDR2 FQNEAQ (reference sequence).